Below, one T cell receptor (beta chain) is given with its context. What it binds is unknown. This CDR3 region has 15 residues. V was pared by 4 bases and J by 3 bases, with 16 bases between. CDR1 is GTSNPN and CDR2 is SVGIG in the germline V gene (reference sequence). Profiled with immunoSEQ multiplex PCR; TCRdb holds only in-frame clones, not every one. The sample lists 30,000 to 40,000 clones; about 84% were seen once. These data belong to a study of T cell responses to AZD1222 COVID-19 vaccine. General observations from the study: Baseline seropositivity characterized only a handful of AZD1222 recipients.

The sequencing used peripheral blood, collected 28 days after the second AZD1222 dose. The receptor was derived from an adult who received the AZD1222 COVID-19 vaccine. The J gene is TRBJ1-5, the V gene TRBV30; D possibly corresponds to TRBD1 (6 bases). The CDR3 loop reads CAWTSSGGPNQPQHF. CDR3 in DNA: TGTGCCTGGACATCCTCCGGGGGCCCCAATCAGCCCCAGCATTTT.